The rows below give T cell receptor beta chains drawn from one sample of a study of response to subunit inactivated influenza vaccine. One entry per CDR3 protein, called by TCRdb with MiXCR from the RT-PCR reads. This table has around 570,000 distinct CDR3 sequences, 10% to 12% appearing once. This sample also belongs to another study, concerning T cells expressing NK-cell markers.

The starting material was PBMCs from blood, obtained on the day of vaccination. These receptors were obtained from a man aged 50-59 years who received an inactivated influenza vaccine. The CDR3 runs from the conserved cysteine through the conserved F or W. A D gene is named only where the DNA matches it firmly. For some rows the clone size is stated as once, few or many, or as a class when expanded; others skip it.

D gene,clone size,CDR3 length,V gene,J gene,CDR3 DNA,CDR3 protein
.,few,16,TRBV9,TRBJ2-1,TGTGCCAGCAGCGCGCCCGGGACTTCCAGGGTGAATGAGCAGTTCTTC,CASSAPGTSRVNEQFF
.,many,12,TRBV6-2/TRBV6-3,TRBJ1-1,TGTGCCAGCAGTCTGAGCTACACTGAAGCTTTCTTT,CASSLSYTEAFF
.,few,15,TRBV29-1,TRBJ2-7,TGCAGCGTTGAAGATAGGGGGAGAGGTTCCTACGAGCAGTACTTC,CSVEDRGRGSYEQYF
.,many,11,TRBV29-1,TRBJ2-5,TGCAGCGGCAGGGCGGTAGAGACCCAGTACTTC,CSGRAVETQYF
.,.,18,TRBV6-2/TRBV6-3,TRBJ2-7,TGTGCCAGCAGTTATTCCAGAAACCCGGACTCCTTATCTTACGAGCAGTACTTC,CASSYSRNPDSLSYEQYF
.,.,13,TRBV29-1,TRBJ2-1,TGCAGCGTAGAGGACAGCGTCTACAATGAGCAGTTCTTC,CSVEDSVYNEQFF
.,many,15,TRBV15,TRBJ2-2,TGTGCCACCAGCAGAGTTGGGGTCGTGTCCGGGGAGCTGTTTTTT,CATSRVGVVSGELFF
.,.,16,TRBV7-2,TRBJ2-5,TGTGCCAGCAGCTTAGCAGTCGGGGGGCCCCAAGAGACCCAGTACTTC,CASSLAVGGPQETQYF
.,few,16,TRBV5-1,TRBJ2-7,TGCGCCAGCAGCTTGGCCGCGAGCGGAACCGCCTACGAGCAGTACTTC,CASSLAASGTAYEQYF
TRBD1,many,16,TRBV4-1,TRBJ2-1,TGCGCCAGCAGCCAAGAACGGGACAGGGGGGACCATGAGCAGTTCTTC,CASSQERDRGDHEQFF
.,.,16,TRBV7-2,TRBJ2-3,TGTGCCAGCAGCTTAGGGGCTAGGCGTAGCACAGATACGCAGTATTTT,CASSLGARRSTDTQYF
TRBD2,.,18,TRBV9,TRBJ2-3,TGTGCCAGCAGCGTAGGACTAGCGGGGGGGCCCAACACAGATACGCAGTATTTT,CASSVGLAGGPNTDTQYF
TRBD2,few,15,TRBV12-3/TRBV12-4,TRBJ2-1,TGTGCCAGCAGCCGCGGACTAGTCAGGGTGGGTGAGCAGTTCTTC,CASSRGLVRVGEQFF
TRBD1,few,16,TRBV10-3,TRBJ1-4,TGTGCCATCAGTGAATATCTACGGGACAGTAATGAAAAACTGTTTTTT,CAISEYLRDSNEKLFF
.,many,12,TRBV20-1,TRBJ1-3,TGCAGTGCTATTTGGAGAGCGAACACCATATATTTT,CSAIWRANTIYF
TRBD2,.,13,TRBV7-9,TRBJ2-7,TGTGCCAGCAGCCGACGAGGGGAGGGCGAGCAGTACTTC,CASSRRGEGEQYF
TRBD1,.,16,TRBV7-6,TRBJ2-2,TGTGCCAGCAACTTAATGACAGGGGGCGACACCGGGGAGCTGTTTTTT,CASNLMTGGDTGELFF
TRBD1,.,13,TRBV20-1,TRBJ2-7,TGCAGTGCTAGCGTCCAGGGGGCCCACGAGCAGTACTTC,CSASVQGAHEQYF
.,.,14,TRBV7-2,TRBJ1-1,TGTGCCAGCAGCATCCTACAGGGATACACTGAAGCTTTCTTT,CASSILQGYTEAFF
.,.,13,TRBV15,TRBJ1-6,TGTGCCACCAGCAGAGATGGTAATTCACCCCTCCACTTT,CATSRDGNSPLHF
TRBD2,few,19,TRBV6-2/TRBV6-3,TRBJ2-2,TGTGCCAGCAGTTTTCGCCTAGCGGGAGGCTCCGCGAACACCGGGGAGCTGTTTTTT,CASSFRLAGGSANTGELFF
.,.,16,TRBV5-4,TRBJ2-1,TGTGCCAGCAGCGGTACCTGGCGGAGCTCCTACAATGAGCAGTTCTTC,CASSGTWRSSYNEQFF
.,few,16,TRBV4-2,TRBJ2-7,TGTGCCAGCAGTCAAGAAGCGGCGGGACAGACCCACGAGCAGTACTTC,CASSQEAAGQTHEQYF
TRBD2,many,16,TRBV20-1,TRBJ2-3,TGCAGTGCTGGGCAGGGACTAGCGGTCAGCACAGATACGCAGTATTTT,CSAGQGLAVSTDTQYF
TRBD2,many,17,TRBV5-1,TRBJ2-2,TGCGCCAGCAGCTTGGCTAGCGGGATTACTCACACCGGGGAGCTGTTTTTT,CASSLASGITHTGELFF
TRBD2,.,15,TRBV10-3,TRBJ2-7,TGTGCCACATTGAGGACTAGCGGGGGCCCCCGGGAGCAGTACTTC,CATLRTSGGPREQYF
TRBD1,few,16,TRBV4-1,TRBJ1-4,TGCGCCAGCCAGCCATCCAGGGGGCGTCGGGTTGAAAAACTGTTTTTT,CASQPSRGRRVEKLFF
.,few,14,TRBV7-2,TRBJ2-1,TGTGCCAGCAGCTTAGCCCGGGACCCCAATGAGCAGTTCTTC,CASSLARDPNEQFF
TRBD1,.,16,TRBV10-3,TRBJ1-5,TGTGCCATCATTAGGGGACAGGGGTCTTTCCGTCAGCCCCAGCATTTT,CAIIRGQGSFRQPQHF
TRBD1,few,13,TRBV6-2/TRBV6-3,TRBJ1-5,TGTGCCAGCAGCAGGGGGAGTACGCAGCCCCAGCATTTT,CASSRGSTQPQHF
.,.,15,TRBV10-3,TRBJ2-7,TGTGCCATCAGTGAGTCGACTCGAGGGCAAGGGGAGCAGTACTTC,CAISESTRGQGEQYF
TRBD2,.,14,TRBV18,TRBJ2-1,TGTGCCAGCTCCACCGGGACTAGCGGTGGTGAGCAGTTCTTC,CASSTGTSGGEQFF
TRBD1,.,15,TRBV12-3/TRBV12-4,TRBJ2-3,TGTGCCAGCAGTTTCAGGGGGCTCGGCACAGATACGCAGTATTTT,CASSFRGLGTDTQYF
TRBD1,few,14,TRBV4-2,TRBJ1-6,TGTGCCAGCAGCCCGTCGCAGGGGGATTCACCCCTCCACTTT,CASSPSQGDSPLHF
TRBD1,.,14,TRBV29-1,TRBJ2-7,TGCAGCGTTTCTCTCCGGGACAGCTCCTACGAGCAGTACTTC,CSVSLRDSSYEQYF
.,many,15,TRBV5-1,TRBJ2-1,TGCGCCAGCAGCCCGCCTGGGGGAGGTATGACTGAGCAGTTCTTC,CASSPPGGGMTEQFF
TRBD2,few,17,TRBV9,TRBJ2-1,TGTGCCAGCAGCCCCCCCCCTGGTCGCGGGGGGTGGGATGAGCAGTTCTTC,CASSPPPGRGGWDEQFF
.,few,13,TRBV25-1,TRBJ2-7,TGTGCCATTGAGACGGAGAGCTCCTACGAGCAGTACTTC,CAIETESSYEQYF
.,.,16,TRBV7-9,TRBJ2-2,TGTGCCAGCAGCTTATCAGGTGACCCCGACACCGGGGAGCTGTTTTTT,CASSLSGDPDTGELFF
.,many,13,TRBV12-3/TRBV12-4,TRBJ1-2,TGTGCCAGCAGTTCTTTCCCGGTGTATGGCTACACCTTC,CASSSFPVYGYTF
TRBD1,.,15,TRBV7-9,TRBJ2-1,TGTGCCAGCAGCTTAGTTCGAGGACAGGACAATGAGCAGTTCTTC,CASSLVRGQDNEQFF
TRBD1,many,15,TRBV12-3/TRBV12-4,TRBJ2-7,TGTGCCAGCAGTTTCGGTGAGGGGGCCACCTACGAGCAGTACTTC,CASSFGEGATYEQYF
.,.,14,TRBV6-1,TRBJ2-7,TGTGCCAGCACAACCAGTGGGTGGAGGGGCGAGCAGTACTTC,CASTTSGWRGEQYF
.,.,15,TRBV5-6,TRBJ2-5,TGTGCCAGCCGCCAAGGCCGGACGGGACAAGAGACCCAGTACTTC,CASRQGRTGQETQYF
.,few,16,TRBV6-4,TRBJ1-5,TGTGCCAGCAGTGAACGGCAGGATCGGGGCAATCAGCCCCAGCATTTT,CASSERQDRGNQPQHF
.,few,12,TRBV11-2,TRBJ2-3,TGTGCCAGCACCTCCTCCACAGATACGCAGTATTTT,CASTSSTDTQYF
.,few,13,TRBV30,TRBJ1-2,TGTGCCTGGAGCCTGACGGAACCTTATGGCTACACCTTC,CAWSLTEPYGYTF